The present TCR beta chain was sequenced within a study of cytomegalovirus exposure and HLA in healthy donors. PCR primers comprised 60 Vbeta and 13 Jbeta primers. Sequencing was performed with immunoSEQ multiplex PCR; in TCRdb, only in-frame clones are kept and a portion is missing. The table lists 200,000 or so clones, roughly 84% of them singletons. The table lists this clone with a few counts. As yet, its antigen is unknown. Trimming removed 0 bases from V and 5 bases from J; junction bases left unmatched: 6. Germline CDR1 reads SGHDT; CDR2 reads YYEEEE. CDR3 length: 15 residues. Study-wide results and caveats: Excluded were some V segments that proved indistinguishable, including TRBV6-2 and TRBV6-3. Immune exposure information comprised only CMV serostatus. Later genetic work tied a missense DCLRE1C variant to beta-chain V and J trimming.

The chain joins TRBV5-6 to TRBJ2-5; 8 nucleotides line up with TRBD2. The receptor was derived from a boy aged 5 to 17 in good health and CMV-seronegative. The source material was PBMCs. The CDR3, as DNA: TGTGCCAGCAGCTTGGACGGGGGGGCCTGGGAGACCCAGTACTTC. Translated: CASSLDGGAWETQYF.